Presented here are 25 T cell receptor beta chains from one specimen sequenced in a study of CD8 T cells in Susac syndrome. RNA in amounts of roughly 0.5 to 1 ug was reverse transcribed with random hexamers. From the immunoSEQ multiplex PCR reads, TCRdb called clonotypes with MiXCR, one entry per CDR3 protein. The table lists some 100,000 distinct CDR3 sequences, roughly 96% of them singletons. Input material: CD8+ T cells from PBMCs. These receptors were obtained from a human donor with Susac syndrome.

J is TRBJ2-1 and V is TRBV5-1; tentative D call: TRBD2 (5 bases). CDR1 is SGHRS and CDR2 is YFSETQ in the germline V gene. Trimming removed 4 bases at V and 8 bases at J, with 13 bases between. The CDR3 consists of 13 residues. Here the CDR3 reads CASSPSGGYEQFF. CDR3 DNA sequence: TGCGCCAGCAGCCCTTCCGGCGGGTATGAGCAGTTCTTC. Combining the CDR3 with reference TRBV5-1 and TRBJ2-1 gives the whole variable domain KAGVTQTPRYLIKTRGQQVTLSCSPISGHRSVSWYQQTPGQGLQFLFEYFSETQRNKGNFPGRFSGRQFSNSRSEMNVSTLELGDSALYLCASSPSGGYEQFFGPGTRLTVL.

This clonotype appeared once. The chain joins TRBV25-1 to TRBJ1-1, with a weak D call TRBD1 (5 bases). Germline V gene data show CDR1 as MGHDK and CDR2 as SYGVNS. There are 13 residues in the CDR3. Trimming removed 4 bases from V and 5 bases from J, with 11 bases in between. The CDR3 region has the DNA TGTGCCAGCAGTGTCCACGGGGGGACTGAAGCTTTCTTT. Encoded protein: CASSVHGGTEAFF.

The gene calls are TRBV12-3 or TRBV12-4 and TRBJ2-1; 9 bases fit TRBD2. V lost 6 bases to trimming and J lost 5 bases; unmatched junction nucleotides: 8. The CDR3 has 15 residues. The CDR3 region is CASSRRLADNNEQFF. The CDR3 nucleotides read TGTGCCAGCAGCCGGCGACTAGCGGATAACAATGAGCAGTTCTTC.

The V and J genes are TRBV12-3 or TRBV12-4 and TRBJ1-4; no clear D gene. The CDR3 runs to 16 residues. V lost 1 base to trimming and J lost 5 bases, with 14 bases between them. The CDR3 bases are TGTGCCAGCAGTTTAGTACGGGTCCGTGGAAATGAAAAACTGTTTTTT. The encoded protein is CASSLVRVRGNEKLFF.

This clonotype was observed once. The chain has TRBV6-5 and TRBJ1-5; possibly TRBD1 for D (5 bases). The germline V gene has CDR1 MNHEY and CDR2 SVGAGI. Trimming cost V 0 bases and J 8 bases, with 14 bases left between them. The CDR3 runs to 15 residues. For the CDR3, the DNA is TGTGCCAGCAGTTACTCGGGGCAGGTAGGCGAGCCCCAGCATTTT. Protein product: CASSYSGQVGEPQHF.

The chain employs TRBV29-1 and TRBJ2-1; D possibly corresponds to TRBD2 (6 bases). The CDR3 length is 15 residues. Germline CDR1 reads SQVTM; CDR2 reads ANQGSEA. The V end lost 3 bases, the J end lost 4 bases, and 16 bases lay between the germline ends. CDR3 protein: CSVEAGIYTYNEQFF. The CDR3 DNA reads TGCAGCGTTGAGGCGGGGATCTACACTTACAATGAGCAGTTCTTC.

The rearrangement joins TRBV23-1 to TRBJ1-1; possible D gene TRBD1, 5 bases. TRBV23-1 is filed as an ORF, its function uncertain. Trimming removed 0 bases at V and 8 bases at J, with 7 bases between. The CDR3 length is 12 residues. DNA of the CDR3: TGCGCCAGCAGTCAATCGGGGACGGAAGCTTTCTTT. This sequence encodes CASSQSGTEAFF.

In DNA, the CDR3 is TGTGCCAGCAGCTTAGCTGGGCGTGGGGAGCAGTTCTTC. Its translation is CASSLAGRGEQFF. The rearrangement links TRBV7-2 to TRBJ2-1; no clear D gene. The germline V gene encodes CDR1 SGHTA and CDR2 FQGNSA. This CDR3 is 13 amino acids long. V was shortened by 0 bases and J by 10 bases, with 10 bases between the two germline ends. Using reference TRBV7-2 and TRBJ2-1 for the parts outside the CDR3, the full variable domain is GAGVSQSPSNKVTEKGKDVELRCDPISGHTALYWYRQSLGQGLEFLIYFQGNSAPDKSGLPSDRFSAERTGGSVSTLTIQRTQQEDSAVYLCASSLAGRGEQFFGPGTRLTVL.

The gene calls are TRBV12-5 and TRBJ2-5; D is tentatively TRBD1 or TRBD2 (6 bases each). The V gene's germline CDR1 is LGHNT and CDR2 FRNRAP. With 3 bases removed from V and 2 bases from J, the gap between germline ends came to 16 bases. This CDR3 is 16 amino acids long. The CDR3 sequence is CASGFFGGEAQETQYF. Written as DNA, the CDR3 is TGTGCTAGTGGTTTCTTCGGGGGCGAAGCTCAAGAGACCCAGTACTTC.

The CDR3 DNA follows: TGTGCCAGCAGCTTTGAGGGAGGTCTGCAGTACTTC. Its translation is CASSFEGGLQYF. The V gene is TRBV11-2, the J gene TRBJ2-7, with TRBD2 as a possible D gene (6 bases). CDR3 length equals 12 residues. CDR1 SGHAT and CDR2 FQNNGV come from the germline V gene. With 3 bases removed from V and 9 bases from J, the gap between germline ends came to 12 bases.

The chain recombines TRBV20-1 with TRBJ2-3; TRBD2 aligns across 13 bases. This CDR3 comprises 16 residues. V lost 5 bases to trimming and J lost 5 bases; unmatched junction nucleotides: 10. Germline V lookup: CDR1 DFQATT, CDR2 SNEGSKA (reference sequence). The CDR3 region has the DNA TGCAGTGCTCGTCCGGGACTAGCGGGGTGGGGAGATACGCAGTATTTT. It is translated as CSARPGLAGWGDTQYF.

The chain couples TRBV18 to TRBJ1-1, with 7 bases aligning to TRBD1. Germline assignment: CDR1 KGHSH and CDR2 LQKENI. The CDR3 runs 12 residues. Trimming at V came to 3 bases and at J to 11 bases, leaving 6 bases not matched to a gene. CDR3 amino acids: CASSPSDRVAFF. DNA of the CDR3: TGTGCCAGCTCACCTTCCGACAGGGTTGCTTTCTTT.

CDR3 region: CASSSGQGANEQFF. CDR3 DNA sequence: TGTGCCAGCAGTTCTGGACAGGGGGCAAATGAGCAGTTCTTC. The V call is TRBV12-3 or TRBV12-4, the J call TRBJ2-1; 11 nucleotides match TRBD1. V was clipped by 4 bases and J by 7 bases; unmatched bases: 3. This CDR3 region has 14 residues.

The gene calls are TRBV6-5 and TRBJ1-5; D ambiguous. The germline gives CDR1 MNHEY, CDR2 SVGAGI. Trimming cost V 0 bases and J 5 bases, with 5 bases left between them. The CDR3 covers 13 residues. Written as DNA, the CDR3 is TGTGCCAGCAGTTACTCGAAGGATCAGCCCCAGCATTTT. It yields the protein CASSYSKDQPQHF.

The chain carries TRBV20-1 and TRBJ2-1; D call uncertain. Germline V CDR1 and CDR2: DFQATT, SNEGSKA (reference sequence). The CDR3 has 14 residues. DNA of the CDR3: TGCAGGTCCCCCACACGTAGCTCCTACAATGAGCAGTTCTTC. Its protein is CRSPTRSSYNEQFF.

The V gene is TRBV20-1, the J gene TRBJ2-1; 9 nucleotides align to TRBD1. V shed 2 bases and J 5 bases; nucleotides not matched to a gene: 13. This CDR3 has 17 amino acids. From germline, CDR1 is DFQATT and CDR2 SNEGSKA (reference sequence). The CDR3 DNA follows: TGCAGTGCTAGAAGGACAGGGGAGTTTCTAGCCGACAATGAGCAGTTCTTC. This gives the protein CSARRTGEFLADNEQFF.

The chain employs TRBV19 and TRBJ1-5; D possibly corresponds to TRBD1 (5 bases). Germline lookup yields CDR1 LNHDA and CDR2 SQIVND (reference sequence). The CDR3 spans 15 residues. The V and J ends lost 3 bases and 2 bases respectively, with 11 bases between them. The CDR3 coding sequence is TGTGCCAGTAGTATTGTCGGGACTCGCAATCAGCCCCAGCATTTT. This codes for CASSIVGTRNQPQHF.

This chain uses TRBV7-2 with TRBJ2-3; D unresolved. The CDR3 is made up of 14 amino acids. The V end lost 4 bases, the J end lost 3 bases, and 11 bases lay between the germline ends. Per germline, CDR1 SGHTA and CDR2 FQGNSA. In DNA form, the CDR3 reads TGTGCCAGCAGCTATTCACTAAGGACAGATACGCAGTATTTT. This encodes CASSYSLRTDTQYF.

The chain links TRBV7-9 to TRBJ2-1, with D unresolved. Deletions cut 5 bases from V and 5 bases from J, with 25 bases between. From germline, CDR1 is SEHNR and CDR2 FQNEAQ (reference sequence). The CDR3 has 18 residues. The CDR3 loop is CASSPHAPGSLTHNEQFF. CDR3 nucleotides: TGTGCCAGCAGCCCCCACGCCCCGGGCAGTTTGACGCACAATGAGCAGTTCTTC.

The V gene is TRBV6-6, the J gene TRBJ2-2; D uncertain. Trimming took off 7 bases at V and 1 base at J, with 7 bases between the two ends. Germline assignment: CDR1 MNHNY and CDR2 SVGAGI (reference sequence). The CDR3 is 13 amino acids. CDR3 coding DNA: TGTGCCAGCACCGAGGAGAACACCGGGGAGCTGTTTTTT. Its translation: CASTEENTGELFF.

The CDR3, as DNA: TGTGCCAGCAGTTTAGGTGACGAGCAGTACTTC. The encoded protein is CASSLGDEQYF. The rearrangement uses TRBV28 and TRBJ2-7, with D hard to call. Germline values: CDR1 MDHEN, CDR2 SYDVKM. This CDR3 comprises 11 residues. Trimming shortened V by 2 bases and J by 5 bases, and 4 bases separated the two germline ends.

The chain is built from TRBV7-9 and TRBJ1-4; no clear D gene. Deletions cut 1 base from V and 7 bases from J, with 1 base between. Germline CDR1 reads SEHNR; CDR2 reads FQNEAQ (reference sequence). The CDR3 spans 11 residues. The DNA of the CDR3 is TGTGCCAGCAGCTTAGTTGAAAAACTGTTTTTT. Translating it yields CASSLVEKLFF.

The chain couples TRBV13 to TRBJ2-7, with 9 bases that match TRBD2. Per germline, CDR1 PRHDT and CDR2 FYEKMQ (reference sequence). This CDR3 contains 14 residues. Trimming at V came to 3 bases and at J to 6 bases, leaving 6 bases not matched to a gene. The CDR3 region has the DNA TGTGCCAGCAGCTTTTTGGGACTAGCTCTCGAGCAGTACTTC. Protein sequence: CASSFLGLALEQYF.

This rearrangement joins TRBV20-1 to TRBJ2-7; D not resolved. Trimming took 3 bases from V and 0 from J, leaving 9 bases between them. The CDR3 is 13 amino acids. CDR1 and CDR2 (germline): DFQATT, SNEGSKA (reference sequence). CDR3 bases: TGCAGTGCTAGCTCCATAAGCTCCTACGAGCAGTACTTC. Translation: CSASSISSYEQYF.

The J gene is TRBJ2-7, the V gene TRBV2; D remains ambiguous. Deletions cut 1 base from V and 5 bases from J, with 12 bases between. Looked up from germline, CDR1 is SNHLY and CDR2 is FYNNEI. The CDR3 length is 14 residues. The CDR3 DNA reads as TGTGCCAGCAGTGAAGGGTTCGGCAGCCACGAGCAGTACTTC. This translates into CASSEGFGSHEQYF.